This TCR beta chain originates from a study of T cell repertoires in cytomegalovirus infection. TCRdb called the reads again in MiXCR, with one record for every CDR3 protein. The table includes about 460,000 distinct CDR3 sequences, 11% detected once. This clonotype was seen repeatedly, ten times or more. V dropped 1 base and J dropped 0 bases, with 7 bases sitting between them. CDR3 length: 15 residues. CDR1 and CDR2 from the germline V gene are SGHTA and FQGNSA. This clonotype was obtained from a human donor in good health (CMV status not recorded). Some clones in this sample may be carry-over from other donors' samples. The chain links TRBV7-2 to TRBJ1-3; D gene unclear. Sequenced sample: PBMCs. In DNA form, the CDR3 reads TGTGCCAGCAGCTTAGAATTGGCCTCTGGAAACACCATATATTTT. It codes for CASSLELASGNTIYF.